Described below is a single T cell receptor (beta chain) sequence and its context. Over chemoradiotherapy, repertoires were sampled more than once. This CDR3 is built from 16 residues. This specimen belongs to a study of chemoradiotherapy in HPV16-positive cancers. Profiling relied on immunoSEQ multiplex PCR, and the TCRdb table lists in-frame clones only, not all of them. This sample has about 700 clones, with 79% found just once. The rearrangement links TRBV1 to TRBJ2-6; whether TRBD1, the table's D call, matches the DNA was not checked. TRBV1 is reported as a pseudogene. The origin of this receptor is a human donor with HPV-associated anogenital cancer. The starting material was tumor tissue, obtained from a patient who underwent chemoradiotherapy. The CDR3 loop is CTSSTPAQSRANVLTF. The CDR3, as DNA: TGCACCAGCAGCACGCCTGCACAAAGTCGGGCCAACGTCCTGACTTTC.